The 12 T cell receptor beta chains below were found in one sample sequenced in a study of OX40 agonist ivuxolimab in advanced cancers. TCRdb keeps only in-frame clones here, not all; method: immunoSEQ multiplex PCR. The sample contains 30,000 to 35,000 clones, over 75% of which appear only once. This sample comprised CD4+ or CD8+ T cells sorted from blood, obtained in a trial of the OX40 agonist ivuxolimab. The receptors derive from an adult with an advanced solid tumor such as melanoma, head and neck, liver or kidney cancer.

The J gene is TRBJ1-3, the V gene TRBV7-2; no reliable D call. V was cut by 3 bases and J by 4 bases, with 4 bases left in between. Germline V gene lookup returns CDR1 SGHTA and CDR2 FQGNSA. The CDR3 spans 12 residues. In nucleotides, the CDR3 is TGTGCCAGCAGCTTGACAGGAAACACCATATATTTT. Translating it yields CASSLTGNTIYF.

The genes are TRBV28 and TRBJ2-1; D is unresolved. V was cut by 5 bases and J by 8 bases, with 7 bases left in between. This CDR3 is built from 11 residues. Germline V CDR1 and CDR2: MDHEN, SYDVKM. CDR3 bases: TGTGCCAGCAGTCCTCACTATGAGCAGTTCTTC. Translated, it gives CASSPHYEQFF.

The rearrangement links TRBV5-1 to TRBJ1-4; weak D call: TRBD1 (6 bases). The V gene lost 3 bases and the J gene lost 0 bases, with 9 bases spanning the gap. CDR3 size: 15 residues. The germline CDR1 and CDR2 sequences are SGHRS and YFSETQ. The CDR3 coding sequence is TGCGCCAGCAGCTCCACAGGGTCAACTAATGAAAAACTGTTTTTT. This encodes CASSSTGSTNEKLFF.

The chain links TRBV4-2 to TRBJ2-1; TRBD2 matches 7 bases. CDR3 length: 15 amino acids. Germline trimming cut 1 base from V and 10 bases from J; bases unmatched to any gene: 10. Germline-derived CDR1 and CDR2 are LGHNA and YNFKEQ. The CDR3 protein is CASSQAGGHLGEQFF. DNA of the CDR3: TGTGCCAGCAGCCAAGCGGGAGGTCACCTGGGGGAGCAGTTCTTC.

This clone showed up just once. V gene TRBV7-2 combines with J gene TRBJ1-2, with D perhaps matching TRBD1 (5 bases). CDR1 is SGHTA and CDR2 is FQGNSA in the germline V gene. The CDR3 has 14 residues. V shed 1 base and J shed 7 bases, with 13 bases lying between them. Here the CDR3 DNA reads TGTGCCAGCAGCTTAGTGGGGGAAAGGAGTGGCTACACCTTC. Translating it yields CASSLVGERSGYTF.

The chain is built from TRBV18 and TRBJ2-5; D is perhaps TRBD2 (6 bases). CDR1 is KGHSH and CDR2 is LQKENI in the germline V gene. The ends were cut back, 7 bases at V and 0 bases at J, with 12 bases in the middle. The CDR3 sequence is 14 residues long. The CDR3 is CASLIGLNQETQYF. For the CDR3, the DNA is TGTGCCAGCTTAATTGGACTAAACCAAGAGACCCAGTACTTC.

The chain employs TRBV18 and TRBJ1-1; no definite D call. The V gene lost 4 bases and the J gene lost 6 bases, with 9 bases spanning the gap. The CDR3 is 12 residues long. CDR1 and CDR2 (germline): KGHSH, LQKENI. The CDR3 region is CASSQGIPEAFF. The CDR3 DNA reads as TGTGCCAGCTCACAGGGAATCCCTGAAGCTTTCTTT.

This clone has only a few counts. The rearrangement links TRBV5-1 to TRBJ2-2; D may be TRBD1 (5 bases). V was pared by 0 bases and J by 5 bases, with 11 bases between. The CDR3 extends over 15 amino acids. The germline CDR1 and CDR2 sequences are SGHRS and YFSETQ. The CDR3 DNA reads as TGCGCCAGCAGCTTGGCCAGGGCGTGGACCGGGGAGCTGTTTTTT. Protein sequence: CASSLARAWTGELFF.

The chain links TRBV6-1 to TRBJ2-2, with unresolved D. Germline CDR1 and CDR2: MNHNS and SASEGT. The CDR3 has 14 residues. V was cut by 2 bases and J by 1 base, with 5 bases left in between. CDR3 amino acids: CASSELWNTGELFF. DNA for the CDR3: TGTGCCAGCAGTGAATTGTGGAACACCGGGGAGCTGTTTTTT.

The chain joins TRBV5-1 to TRBJ1-5; 7 bases are shared with TRBD1. Losses at the gene ends were 4 bases for V and 0 bases for J; bases not matched to a gene: 4. The length of the CDR3 is 15 residues. Germline values: CDR1 SGHRS, CDR2 YFSETQ. CDR3 bases: TGCGCCAGCAGCCCTGGGGACAGTAGCAATCAGCCCCAGCATTTT. Residues: CASSPGDSSNQPQHF.

The sample holds a few counts of this clone. This chain connects TRBV7-9 to TRBJ1-4, with D possibly being TRBD1 (6 bases). The germline CDR1 and CDR2 sequences are SEHNR and FQNEAQ (reference sequence). This CDR3 spans 17 amino acids. Trimming cost V 3 bases and J 0 bases, with 14 bases left between them. The CDR3 nucleotides read TGTGCCAGCAGCTTTACAGGGATCGCGGCAACTAATGAAAAACTGTTTTTT. Translating gives CASSFTGIAATNEKLFF.

As DNA, the CDR3 is TGTGCCAGCAGTTTATTTGTAGTGGGCGAGCAGTACTTC. This sequence encodes CASSLFVVGEQYF. The chain uses TRBV28 and TRBJ2-7, with no clear D. The CDR3 length is 13 residues. Deletions cut 1 base from V and 6 bases from J, with 10 bases between. Germline-derived CDR1 and CDR2 are MDHEN and SYDVKM.